A selection of T cell receptor beta chains follows, all from one sample in a study of T-cell memory formation after mild COVID-19. Each CDR3 protein gets one entry after TCRdb re-called the 5' RACE reads with MiXCR. This sample carries a few hundred thousand distinct CDR3 sequences, 13% to 15% of them seen once, and the ten largest clones take around 20%. The sample was PBMCs or a T cell subset sorted from them (not recorded which). Receptors were obtained from a man younger than 35 who had mild COVID-19 (a few samples of this study predate the infection). Cell type and time point are not known. Each CDR3 is given with its conserved first and last residue. Fields, in order: CDR3 length, D gene, J gene, clone size, V gene, CDR3 protein, CDR3 DNA. The D gene is left open where the match is weak. Only some rows state a clone size, as once, few, many or a class for expanded clones.

cdr3_length: 13; d_call: NA; j_call: TRBJ1-1; clone_size: few; v_call: TRBV20-1; cdr3_aa: CSARDRRDTEAFF; cdr3_nt: TGCAGTGCTAGAGATCGCAGGGACACTGAAGCTTTCTTT
cdr3_length: 15; d_call: TRBD1; j_call: TRBJ2-7; clone_size: few; v_call: TRBV4-1; cdr3_aa: CASSHRRTGANEQYF; cdr3_nt: TGCGCCAGCAGCCACCGACGGACAGGGGCCAACGAGCAGTACTTC
cdr3_length: 13; d_call: TRBD1; j_call: TRBJ1-2; clone_size: NA; v_call: TRBV20-1; cdr3_aa: CSAQRQGAGGYTF; cdr3_nt: TGCAGTGCCCAACGACAGGGGGCAGGTGGCTACACCTTC
cdr3_length: 16; d_call: NA; j_call: TRBJ2-1; clone_size: few; v_call: TRBV4-3; cdr3_aa: CASSPSGDLYTNEQFF; cdr3_nt: TGCGCCAGCAGCCCAAGTGGGGACCTCTATACCAATGAGCAGTTCTTC
cdr3_length: 14; d_call: NA; j_call: TRBJ1-6; clone_size: NA; v_call: TRBV27; cdr3_aa: CASSLVQVYSPLHF; cdr3_nt: TGTGCCAGCAGTTTAGTCCAAGTCTATTCACCCCTCCACTTT
cdr3_length: 15; d_call: TRBD2; j_call: TRBJ2-1; clone_size: few; v_call: TRBV6-2/TRBV6-3; cdr3_aa: CASSASGGSYNEQFF; cdr3_nt: TGTGCCAGCAGTGCTAGCGGGGGGTCGTACAATGAGCAGTTCTTC
cdr3_length: 17; d_call: NA; j_call: TRBJ2-3; clone_size: few; v_call: TRBV7-3; cdr3_aa: CASSLSSWRGLTDTQYF; cdr3_nt: TGTGCCAGCAGCTTAAGTAGTTGGCGGGGGCTCACAGATACGCAGTATTTT
cdr3_length: 16; d_call: TRBD2; j_call: TRBJ2-3; clone_size: NA; v_call: TRBV3-1; cdr3_aa: CASSQEPLGGRDTQYF; cdr3_nt: TGTGCCAGCAGCCAAGAACCCCTCGGGGGGAGAGATACGCAGTATTTT
cdr3_length: 12; d_call: NA; j_call: TRBJ2-7; clone_size: many; v_call: TRBV4-1; cdr3_aa: CASSQVGSEQYF; cdr3_nt: TGCGCCAGCAGCCAAGTGGGATCCGAGCAGTACTTC
cdr3_length: 18; d_call: NA; j_call: TRBJ2-1; clone_size: NA; v_call: TRBV4-3; cdr3_aa: CASSQGIPPGRTNNEQFF; cdr3_nt: TGCGCCAGCAGCCAAGGCATTCCACCGGGGCGGACCAACAATGAGCAGTTCTTC
cdr3_length: 12; d_call: NA; j_call: TRBJ2-7; clone_size: many; v_call: TRBV20-1; cdr3_aa: CSARSHANEQYF; cdr3_nt: TGCAGTGCTAGATCCCACGCGAACGAGCAGTACTTC
cdr3_length: 13; d_call: TRBD1; j_call: TRBJ1-5; clone_size: NA; v_call: TRBV6-5; cdr3_aa: CASGRTGAQPQHF; cdr3_nt: TGTGCCAGCGGACGGACAGGGGCTCAGCCCCAGCATTTT
cdr3_length: 13; d_call: NA; j_call: TRBJ1-2; clone_size: few; v_call: TRBV29-1; cdr3_aa: CSFSLGAGDGYTF; cdr3_nt: TGCAGCTTCTCCCTCGGGGCCGGGGATGGCTACACCTTC
cdr3_length: 15; d_call: NA; j_call: TRBJ2-5; clone_size: few; v_call: TRBV7-6; cdr3_aa: CASKLTPGRIETQYF; cdr3_nt: TGTGCCAGCAAACTAACCCCAGGGAGGATTGAGACCCAGTACTTC
cdr3_length: 14; d_call: TRBD1; j_call: TRBJ2-7; clone_size: NA; v_call: TRBV7-3; cdr3_aa: CASSADRGPREQYF; cdr3_nt: TGTGCCAGCAGCGCGGACAGGGGGCCTCGCGAGCAGTACTTC
cdr3_length: 13; d_call: TRBD1; j_call: TRBJ1-1; clone_size: NA; v_call: TRBV7-8; cdr3_aa: CASSTDRSTEAFF; cdr3_nt: TGTGCCAGCAGCACGGACAGGAGCACTGAAGCTTTCTTT
cdr3_length: 16; d_call: NA; j_call: TRBJ1-1; clone_size: few; v_call: TRBV18; cdr3_aa: CASSPVEGHTNTEAFF; cdr3_nt: TGTGCCAGCTCACCCGTTGAGGGACATACGAACACTGAAGCTTTCTTT
cdr3_length: 15; d_call: NA; j_call: TRBJ2-3; clone_size: NA; v_call: TRBV2; cdr3_aa: CASSRAVFSTDTQYF; cdr3_nt: TGTGCCAGCAGTCGAGCGGTGTTTAGCACAGATACGCAGTATTTT
cdr3_length: 15; d_call: TRBD1; j_call: TRBJ1-6; clone_size: many; v_call: TRBV5-1; cdr3_aa: CASSPKGTGASPLHF; cdr3_nt: TGCGCCAGCAGCCCGAAGGGGACAGGGGCCTCACCCCTCCACTTT
cdr3_length: 15; d_call: NA; j_call: TRBJ1-4; clone_size: few; v_call: TRBV12-3/TRBV12-4; cdr3_aa: CASSLAGGGGEKLFF; cdr3_nt: TGTGCCAGCAGTTTAGCAGGGGGAGGAGGTGAAAAACTGTTTTTT
cdr3_length: 13; d_call: NA; j_call: TRBJ2-2; clone_size: few; v_call: TRBV5-1; cdr3_aa: CASSFKDSGELFF; cdr3_nt: TGCGCCAGCAGCTTCAAGGATTCCGGGGAGCTGTTTTTT
cdr3_length: 15; d_call: NA; j_call: TRBJ1-6; clone_size: NA; v_call: TRBV3-1; cdr3_aa: CASSHRSPTDSPLHF; cdr3_nt: TGTGCCAGCAGCCACCGGTCCCCCACGGATTCACCCCTCCACTTT
cdr3_length: 16; d_call: TRBD1; j_call: TRBJ2-1; clone_size: many; v_call: TRBV5-5; cdr3_aa: CASSLAPGQGAHEQFF; cdr3_nt: TGTGCCAGCAGCTTAGCTCCGGGACAGGGGGCGCATGAGCAGTTCTTC